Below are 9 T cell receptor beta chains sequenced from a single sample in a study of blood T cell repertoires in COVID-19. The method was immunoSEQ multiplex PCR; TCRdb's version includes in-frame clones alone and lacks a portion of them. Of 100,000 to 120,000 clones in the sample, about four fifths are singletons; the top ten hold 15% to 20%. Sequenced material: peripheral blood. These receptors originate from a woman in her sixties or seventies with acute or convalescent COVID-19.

For the CDR3, the DNA is TGTGCCAGCAGCTTATGGGCCTCGTCTTCACCCCTCCACTTT. Amino acids: CASSLWASSSPLHF. V usage is TRBV7-9 and J usage is TRBJ1-6; D remains unclear. V was cut by 2 bases and J by 9 bases, with 11 bases left in between. The CDR3 consists of 14 residues. Germline CDR1 is SEHNR and CDR2 is FQNEAQ (reference sequence).

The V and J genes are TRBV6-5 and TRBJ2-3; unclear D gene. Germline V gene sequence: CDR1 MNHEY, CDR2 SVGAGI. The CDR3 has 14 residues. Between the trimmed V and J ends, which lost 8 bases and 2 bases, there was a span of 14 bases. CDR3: CASLEATYTDTQYF. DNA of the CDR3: TGTGCCAGCCTTGAGGCTACCTACACAGATACGCAGTATTTT.

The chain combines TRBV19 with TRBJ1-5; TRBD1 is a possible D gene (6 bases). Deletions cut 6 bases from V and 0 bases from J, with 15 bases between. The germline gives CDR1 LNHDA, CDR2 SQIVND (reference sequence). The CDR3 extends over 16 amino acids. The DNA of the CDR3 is TGTGCCAGTAGGGCGGCGGACAGTTATAGCAATCAGCCCCAGCATTTT. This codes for CASRAADSYSNQPQHF.

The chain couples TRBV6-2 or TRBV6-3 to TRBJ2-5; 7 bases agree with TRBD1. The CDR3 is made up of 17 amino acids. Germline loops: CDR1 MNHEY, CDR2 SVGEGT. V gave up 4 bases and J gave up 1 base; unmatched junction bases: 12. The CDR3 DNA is TGTGCCAGCAGTTCACCACCGACCACAGGGGCCCAAGAGACCCAGTACTTC. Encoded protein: CASSSPPTTGAQETQYF.

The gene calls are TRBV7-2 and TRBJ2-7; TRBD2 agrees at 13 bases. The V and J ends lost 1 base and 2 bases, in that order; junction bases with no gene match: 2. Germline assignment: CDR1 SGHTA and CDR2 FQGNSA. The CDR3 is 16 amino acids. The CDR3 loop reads CASSLEGTSGTYEQYF. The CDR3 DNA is TGTGCCAGCAGCTTAGAAGGGACTAGCGGGACCTACGAGCAGTACTTC.

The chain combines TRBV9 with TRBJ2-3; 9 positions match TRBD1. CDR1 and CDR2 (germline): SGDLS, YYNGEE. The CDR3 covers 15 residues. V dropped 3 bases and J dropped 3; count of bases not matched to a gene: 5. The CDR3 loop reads CASSAGGQGTDTQYF. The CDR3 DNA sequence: TGTGCCAGCAGCGCTGGGGGACAGGGTACAGATACGCAGTATTTT.

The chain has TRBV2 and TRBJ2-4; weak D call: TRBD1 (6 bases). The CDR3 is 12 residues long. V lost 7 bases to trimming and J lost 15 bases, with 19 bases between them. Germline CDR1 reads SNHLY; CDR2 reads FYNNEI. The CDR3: CASTVGQSEWYF. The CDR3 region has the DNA TGTGCCAGCACGGTAGGACAGAGTGAGTGGTACTTC.

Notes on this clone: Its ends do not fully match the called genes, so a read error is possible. DNA for the CDR3: TGTGCGAGTAGATGGCAGGGTACCGATGGCTACACCTTC. Encoded protein: CASRWQGTDGYTF. V gene TRBV19 combines with J gene TRBJ1-2; D possibly corresponds to TRBD1 (5 bases). Per germline, CDR1 LNHDA and CDR2 SQIVND (reference sequence). The CDR3 totals 13 residues.

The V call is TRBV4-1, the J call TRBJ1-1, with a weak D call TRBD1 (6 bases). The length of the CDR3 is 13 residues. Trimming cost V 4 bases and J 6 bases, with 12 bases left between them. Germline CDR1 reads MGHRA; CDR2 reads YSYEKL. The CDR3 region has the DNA TGCGCCAGCAGCCTCTCCGGACAGCCTGAAGCTTTCTTT. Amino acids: CASSLSGQPEAFF.